The clone carrying this T cell receptor (beta chain) was observed at least ten times. Its antigen is currently unknown. Primers used in a second PCR of about 6 to 11 cycles were a sample-barcoded 5' primer and a J-beta primer mix. TCRdb used MiXCR to reprocess the 5' RACE reads, holding one entry per CDR3 protein. The sample includes approximately 810,000 distinct CDR3 sequences, 25% to 35% of them seen just once. The data derive from a study of blood T cells in healthy people across ages. Study results and limitations: Diversity of TCR beta per million T cells declined in a roughly linear way with age.

With 4 bases clipped from V and 3 bases from J, the junction kept 5 bases outside the gene matches. This CDR3 contains 15 residues. The germline CDR1 and CDR2 sequences are SEHNR and FQNEAQ (reference sequence). Sequenced input: blood. This clonotype originated in a woman older than 75 in good health. The chain is built from TRBV7-9 and TRBJ2-7; 11 positions agree with TRBD2. In nucleotides, the CDR3 is TGTGCCAGCAGCTCGCTAGCGGGGGGTCTCTACGAGCAGTACTTC. This translates into CASSSLAGGLYEQYF.